The T cell receptor (beta chain) described here comes from a study of CD8 T cells in Susac syndrome. Sequencing of TCR beta, carried out with a high-throughput approach, was applied to CD8+ and CD4+ T cells from the blood. It was negative isolation that provided the CD8+ and CD4+ T cells, whereas TEMRA cells were enriched by FACS. Study outcomes and limitations: The study recognized that the number of individuals in its TCR sequencing and HLA analysis was relatively small.

With random hexamers, 0.5 to 1 ug RNA was reverse transcribed. Amplification of TCR beta CDR3 by immunoSEQ multiplex PCR spanned 54 Vbeta and 13 Jbeta. One entry per CDR3 protein results from TCRdb running MiXCR on the immunoSEQ multiplex PCR reads. Altogether hundreds of thousands of distinct CDR3 sequences are present, 75% to 90% being singletons, with the ten largest covering approximately 0.12%. Comment on this clonotype: Its specificity is unknown.

CDR1 MNHEY and CDR2 SVGAGI come from the germline V gene. The CDR3 contains 15 residues. V was pared by 5 bases and J by 1 base, with 13 bases between. Source material: CD8+ T cells from PBMCs. The chain is built from TRBV6-5 and TRBJ2-3; a weak D match, TRBD1 (6 bases). This TCR was sampled from a human donor with multiple sclerosis. CDR3 nucleotides: TGTGCCAGCAGTCGACAGGAGCCACGCACAGATACGCAGTATTTT. Protein sequence: CASSRQEPRTDTQYF.